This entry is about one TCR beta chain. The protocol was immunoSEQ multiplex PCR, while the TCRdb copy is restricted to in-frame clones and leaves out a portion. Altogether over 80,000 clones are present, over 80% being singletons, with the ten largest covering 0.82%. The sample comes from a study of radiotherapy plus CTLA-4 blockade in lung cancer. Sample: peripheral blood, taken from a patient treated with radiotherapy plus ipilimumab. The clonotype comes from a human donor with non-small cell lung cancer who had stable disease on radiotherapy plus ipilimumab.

CDR3 amino acids: CASKGEEGLTDTQYF. The DNA of the CDR3 is TGTGCCAGCAAGGGGGAGGAAGGGCTTACAGATACGCAGTATTTT. This sequence joins TRBV28 and TRBJ2-3; D may match TRBD1 or TRBD2 (6 bases each). The germline CDR1 and CDR2 sequences are MDHEN and SYDVKM. Deletions cut 7 bases from V and 3 bases from J, with 17 bases between. The CDR3 totals 15 residues.